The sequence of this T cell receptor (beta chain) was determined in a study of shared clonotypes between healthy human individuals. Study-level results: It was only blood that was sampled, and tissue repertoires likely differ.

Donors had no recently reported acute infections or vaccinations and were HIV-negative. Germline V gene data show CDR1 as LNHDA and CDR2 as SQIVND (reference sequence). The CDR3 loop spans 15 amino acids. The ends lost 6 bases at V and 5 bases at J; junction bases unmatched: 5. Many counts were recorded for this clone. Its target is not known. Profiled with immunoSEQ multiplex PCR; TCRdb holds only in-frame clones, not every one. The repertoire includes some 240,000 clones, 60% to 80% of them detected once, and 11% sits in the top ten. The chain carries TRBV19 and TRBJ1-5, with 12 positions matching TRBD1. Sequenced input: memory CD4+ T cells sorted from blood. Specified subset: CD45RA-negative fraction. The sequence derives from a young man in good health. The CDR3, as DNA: TGTGCCAGTAGGGGGACAGGGGGCTGGGATCAGCCCCAGCATTTT. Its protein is CASRGTGGWDQPQHF.